This TCR beta chain came from a study of T cell changes during pregnancy in multiple sclerosis. Per the germline V gene, CDR1 is KGHSH and CDR2 is LQKENI. The CDR3 contains 13 residues. The J segment lost 8 bases and the V segment lost 6 bases, leaving 8 bases of the junction unmatched. Generated by immunoSEQ multiplex PCR, the TCRdb table keeps only in-frame clones and is missing some. The data show about 69,000 clones, approximately 91% seen once. This chain connects TRBV18 to TRBJ1-1; TRBD1 aligns across 8 bases. Sequenced material: peripheral blood, taken in the third trimester of pregnancy. The origin of this receptor is a female donor with multiple sclerosis, enrolled in a pregnancy study. CDR3 coding DNA: TGTGCCAGCTCCCTGGGACAGGCGGGCGAAGCTTTCTTT. This gives the protein CASSLGQAGEAFF. The whole variable domain, filled in from reference TRBV18 and TRBJ1-1, reads NAGVMQNPRHLVRRRGQEARLRCSPMKGHSHVYWYRQLPEEGLKFMVYLQKENIIDESGMPKERFSAEFPKEGPSILRIQQVVRGDSAAYFCASSLGQAGEAFFGQGTRLTVV.